Listed here are 9 T cell receptor beta chains from one sample, sequenced in a study of early T cells in non-severe SARS-CoV-2 infection (dated by TCRdb to the early 2020s). Library prep was done by 5' RACE. TCRdb names NextSeq 500 as the instrument used. TCRdb's own reprocessing of the public reads used fastp at Q25 and MiXCR and kept productive beta chains. Every distinct CDR3 protein forms one entry, paired with its most common genes and DNA. The sample data list some 52,000 distinct CDR3 sequences, and just over 8% of these were observed just once. The top ten clones comprise roughly 8.8% of the sample. Material for sequencing was whole blood. The receptor source for this set is an adult who was a healthcare worker with PCR-confirmed SARS-CoV-2 infection or an uninfected control (not recorded which).

This clonotype has ten or more counts. The V gene is TRBV5-1, the J gene TRBJ2-7; no definite D call. Germline V gives CDR1 SGHRS, CDR2 YFSETQ. V was clipped by 4 bases and J by 5 bases, with 13 bases between them. The CDR3 consists of 13 residues. The CDR3 region has the DNA TGCGCCAGCAGCCCCGACTTGGAACACGAGCAGTACTTC. Its translation is CASSPDLEHEQYF. Full variable domain (rest looked up from reference TRBV5-1 and TRBJ2-7): KAGVTQTPRYLIKTRGQQVTLSCSPISGHRSVSWYQQTPGQGLQFLFEYFSETQRNKGNFPGRFSGRQFSNSRSEMNVSTLELGDSALYLCASSPDLEHEQYFGPGTRLTVT.

The chain recombines TRBV12-3 or TRBV12-4 with TRBJ2-3; possible D gene TRBD1, 6 bases. V lost 4 bases to trimming and J lost 4 bases, with 15 bases between them. The CDR3 sequence is 15 residues long. CDR3 nucleotides: TGTGCCAGCAGTTCCCAGGGGTCCCTCGCAGATACGCAGTATTTT. It codes for CASSSQGSLADTQYF.

This clonotype turned up a few times. V usage is TRBV18 and J usage is TRBJ2-1; 14 bases match TRBD2. The CDR3 has 15 residues. Germline V gene data show CDR1 as KGHSH and CDR2 as LQKENI. Unmatched junction bases numbered 4, after V lost 3 bases and J lost 9 bases. The CDR3 is CASSPGTSGRVEQFF. The CDR3, as DNA: TGTGCCAGCTCACCCGGGACTAGCGGGAGAGTTGAGCAGTTCTTC.

This clonotype was seen once. The chain couples TRBV4-3 to TRBJ2-7; D gene uncertain. This CDR3 region has 17 residues. Germline V gene sequence: CDR1 LGHNA, CDR2 YSLEER. With 0 bases removed from V and 0 bases from J, the gap between germline ends came to 15 bases. CDR3 amino acids: CASSQEIWPKLSYEQYF. The CDR3 region has the DNA TGCGCCAGCAGCCAAGAGATTTGGCCGAAGCTCTCCTACGAGCAGTACTTC.

This clonotype was recorded many times. This chain joins TRBV9 and TRBJ1-2; tentatively, D is TRBD1 (5 bases). Germline V gives CDR1 SGDLS, CDR2 YYNGEE. The CDR3 contains 14 residues. V lost 4 bases to trimming and J lost 3 bases, with 13 bases between them. CDR3 nucleotide sequence: TGTGCCAGCAGCCTCCGGGACCCCGACTATGGCTACACCTTC. Translation gives CASSLRDPDYGYTF.

This clonotype turned up a few times. The J gene is TRBJ1-4, the V gene TRBV4-1; the D gene is possibly TRBD1 (5 bases). Deletions cut 4 bases from V and 5 bases from J, with 17 bases between. Germline assignment: CDR1 MGHRA and CDR2 YSYEKL. This CDR3 contains 16 residues. The CDR3 protein is CASSRNPGTGNEKLFF. The CDR3 nucleotides read TGCGCCAGCAGCCGGAACCCCGGGACGGGAAATGAAAAACTGTTTTTT.

V and J are TRBV6-5 and TRBJ2-7, with TRBD1 as a possible D gene (6 bases). The germline V gene encodes CDR1 MNHEY and CDR2 SVGAGI. Trimming stripped 2 bases from V and 2 bases from J, with 10 bases between. This CDR3 comprises 14 residues. The CDR3 region has the DNA TGTGCCAGCAGTTACCTAAGGACAGCCTACGAGCAGTACTTC. Amino acid sequence: CASSYLRTAYEQYF.

This clonotype was counted ten times or more. The chain joins TRBV3-1 to TRBJ2-2; 7 positions match TRBD2. Germline V lookup: CDR1 LGHDT, CDR2 YNNKEL (reference sequence). The V and J ends lost 4 bases and 7 bases, in that order; junction bases with no gene match: 9. The CDR3 is made up of 15 amino acids. The DNA for the CDR3 is TGTGCCAGCAGCCCCCTGCGGGGGTCGAGCGGGGAGCTGTTTTTT. This gives the protein CASSPLRGSSGELFF.

This clonotype was detected only a few times. The V call is TRBV6-5, the J call TRBJ2-7; TRBD1 matches at 11 bases. The CDR3 contains 14 residues. The trim removed 6 bases at V and 2 bases at J, leaving 3 bases unmatched. Germline values: CDR1 MNHEY, CDR2 SVGAGI. CDR3 residues: CASRPGQGAYEQYF. CDR3 coding DNA: TGTGCCAGCAGGCCGGGACAGGGGGCCTACGAGCAGTACTTC.